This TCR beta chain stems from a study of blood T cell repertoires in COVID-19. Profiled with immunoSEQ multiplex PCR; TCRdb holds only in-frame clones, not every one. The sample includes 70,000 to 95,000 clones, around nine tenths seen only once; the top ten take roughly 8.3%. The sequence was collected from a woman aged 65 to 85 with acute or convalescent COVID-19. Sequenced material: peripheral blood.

CDR3 residues: CASSEAAGTDTQYF. The CDR3 coding sequence is TGTGCCAGCAGTGAAGCGGCGGGTACAGATACGCAGTATTTT. The chain employs TRBV6-1 and TRBJ2-3; D may be TRBD2 (5 bases). Between the trimmed V and J ends, which lost 0 bases and 3 bases, there was a span of 7 bases. Per germline, CDR1 MNHNS and CDR2 SASEGT. The CDR3 totals 14 residues.